This T cell receptor beta chain is drawn from a study of T cell clonotyping in hematopoietic cell transplantation. Some clones are missing from TCRdb's copy, which holds only in-frame ones; the method was immunoSEQ multiplex PCR. The data hold over 25,000 clones, with 80% to 90% observed a single time. Documented time point: recipient sample about 28 days before transplant, after cytoreduction. V was shortened by 4 bases and J by 2 bases, with 13 bases between the two germline ends. CDR1 SGHNT and CDR2 YYREEE come from the germline V gene (reference sequence). This CDR3 is 14 amino acids long. Notes on this clone: Its antigen is undetermined.

Whole-study findings and limits: Recipient TCR diversity dropped after transplant; expanded clonotypes rose from day 30 to 180.

This chain links TRBV5-4 with TRBJ2-7; perhaps TRBD2 as D (7 bases). Source: peripheral blood mononuclear cells, taken before stem cell transplant. The TCR comes from a woman in her fifties or sixties with acute myeloid leukemia. Some clones in this sample may be carry-over from other donors' samples. The CDR3 here is CASSPEGGTYEQYF. The CDR3, as DNA: TGTGCCAGCAGCCCTGAGGGGGGGACCTACGAGCAGTACTTC.